This TCR beta chain was profiled in a study of sequential checkpoint blockade in melanoma. Study-wide context: After both sequences, patients received maintenance nivolumab.

TCRdb keeps only in-frame clones here, not all; method: immunoSEQ multiplex PCR. The data hold around 22,000 clones, with 55% to 70% observed a single time. The V gene lost 5 bases and the J gene lost 7 bases, with 15 bases spanning the gap. CDR3 length: 15 amino acids. CDR1 is SEHNR and CDR2 is FQNEAQ in the germline V gene (reference sequence). Treatment meaning: randomized to nivolumab then ipilimumab (arm A) or the reverse (arm B). Sorted cells were live CD3+CD8+, lacking CD19 and CD56, from PBMCs. The chain joins TRBV7-9 to TRBJ1-6, with D possibly TRBD1 on 6 matching bases. The sequences come from CD8+ T cells sorted from blood (inferred from file names), collected from a patient given nivolumab and ipilimumab in sequence. The TCR comes from a human donor with melanoma. The CDR3 bases are TGTGCCAGCAGCGATTGGTGGCAGGGGAATTCACCCCTCCACTTT. This sequence encodes CASSDWWQGNSPLHF.